This T cell receptor beta chain was obtained from a study of metastatic and nonmetastatic thyroid tumors. This clone has only a few counts. Every patient underwent thyroid surgery untreated. The V end was cut by 5 bases, the J end by 4 bases, with 23 bases between. Germline V gene lookup returns CDR1 MNHNS and CDR2 SASEGT. The CDR3 has 18 residues. With MiXCR, TCRdb reprocessed the PCR reads. The sample yields tens of thousands of clones, less than 5% seen once. This clonotype originated in a female donor with papillary thyroid cancer or a benign thyroid nodule (not recorded which). Some clones in this sample may be carry-over from other donors' samples. The chain recombines TRBV6-1 with TRBJ2-2; D is perhaps TRBD2 (6 bases). The sequenced sample consisted of blood. As DNA, the CDR3 is TGTGCCAGCAGTACCGGGGATGGCGGGGCGGTGGGCACCGGGGAGCTGTTTTTT. Protein: CASSTGDGGAVGTGELFF.